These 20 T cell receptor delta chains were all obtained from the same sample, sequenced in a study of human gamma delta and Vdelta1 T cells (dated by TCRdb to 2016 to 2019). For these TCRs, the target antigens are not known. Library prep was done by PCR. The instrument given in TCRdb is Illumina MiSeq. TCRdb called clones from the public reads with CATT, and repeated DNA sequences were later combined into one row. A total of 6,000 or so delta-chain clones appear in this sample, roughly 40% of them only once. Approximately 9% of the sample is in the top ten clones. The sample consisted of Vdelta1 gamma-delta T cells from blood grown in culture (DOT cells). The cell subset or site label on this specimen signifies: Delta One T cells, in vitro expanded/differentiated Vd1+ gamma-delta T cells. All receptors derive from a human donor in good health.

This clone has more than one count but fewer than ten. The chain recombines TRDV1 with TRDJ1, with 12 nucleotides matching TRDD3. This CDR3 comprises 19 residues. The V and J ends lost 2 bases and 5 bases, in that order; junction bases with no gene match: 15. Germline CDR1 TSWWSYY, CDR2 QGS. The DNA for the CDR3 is TGTGCTCTTGGGGAAAGGCGGCCCTCGCTGGGGGATACGCGAGATAAACTCATCTTT. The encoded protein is CALGERRPSLGDTRDKLIF.

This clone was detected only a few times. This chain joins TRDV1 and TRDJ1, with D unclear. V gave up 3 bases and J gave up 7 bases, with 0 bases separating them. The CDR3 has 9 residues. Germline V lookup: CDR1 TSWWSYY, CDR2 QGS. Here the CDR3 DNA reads TGTGCTCTTGGGGATAAACTCATCTTT. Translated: CALGDKLIF.

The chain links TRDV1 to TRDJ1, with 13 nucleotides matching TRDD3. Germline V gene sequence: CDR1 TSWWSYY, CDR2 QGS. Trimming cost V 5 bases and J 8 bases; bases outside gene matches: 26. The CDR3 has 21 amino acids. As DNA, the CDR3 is TGTGCTCTTGGGAACTTAAACCCACCATTTGACTACTGGGGGATACGTAGGAAACTCATCTTT. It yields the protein CALGNLNPPFDYWGIRRKLIF.

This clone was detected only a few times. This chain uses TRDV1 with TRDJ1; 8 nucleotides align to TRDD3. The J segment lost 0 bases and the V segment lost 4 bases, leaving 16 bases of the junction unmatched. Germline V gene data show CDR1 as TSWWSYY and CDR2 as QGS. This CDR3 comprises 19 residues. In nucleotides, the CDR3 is TGTGCTCTTGGGGGCCGAACTTCCCACTGGGGGGTCTACACCGATAAACTCATCTTT. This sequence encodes CALGGRTSHWGVYTDKLIF.

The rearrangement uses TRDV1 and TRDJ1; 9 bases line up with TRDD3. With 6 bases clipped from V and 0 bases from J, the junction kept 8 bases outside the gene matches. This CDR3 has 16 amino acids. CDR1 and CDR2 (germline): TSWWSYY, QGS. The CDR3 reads CALGSHWGKDTDKLIF. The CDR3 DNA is TGTGCTCTTGGCTCTCACTGGGGGAAGGACACCGATAAACTCATCTTT.

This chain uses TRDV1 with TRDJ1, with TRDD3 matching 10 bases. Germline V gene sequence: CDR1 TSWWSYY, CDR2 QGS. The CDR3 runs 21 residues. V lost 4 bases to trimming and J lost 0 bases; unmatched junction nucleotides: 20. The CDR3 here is CALGVLPPPPNWGMNTDKLIF. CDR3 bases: TGTGCTCTTGGGGTTCTTCCTCCGCCTCCGAACTGGGGGATGAACACCGATAAACTCATCTTT.

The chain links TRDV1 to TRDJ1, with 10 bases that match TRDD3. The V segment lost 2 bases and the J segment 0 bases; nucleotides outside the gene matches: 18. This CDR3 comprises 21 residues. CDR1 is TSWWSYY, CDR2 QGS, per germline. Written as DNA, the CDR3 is TGTGCTCTTGGGGAAGAAGCCTACCCCCCCGAAACTGGGGGATACACCGATAAACTCATCTTT. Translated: CALGEEAYPPETGGYTDKLIF.

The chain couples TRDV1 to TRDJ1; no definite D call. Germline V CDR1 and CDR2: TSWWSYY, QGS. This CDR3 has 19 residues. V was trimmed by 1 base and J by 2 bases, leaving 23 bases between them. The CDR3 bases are TGTGCTCTTGGGGAACGTACTACTTCTGTGAGGTTTGGAACCGATAAACTCATCTTT. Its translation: CALGERTTSVRFGTDKLIF.

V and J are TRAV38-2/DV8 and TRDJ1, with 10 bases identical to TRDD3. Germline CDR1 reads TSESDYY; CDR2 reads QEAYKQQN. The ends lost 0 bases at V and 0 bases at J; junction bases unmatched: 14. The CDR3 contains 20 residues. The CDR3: CAYRSVFPSALGDNTDKLIF. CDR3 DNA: TGTGCTTATAGGAGCGTCTTCCCGTCGGCCCTGGGGGATAACACCGATAAACTCATCTTT.

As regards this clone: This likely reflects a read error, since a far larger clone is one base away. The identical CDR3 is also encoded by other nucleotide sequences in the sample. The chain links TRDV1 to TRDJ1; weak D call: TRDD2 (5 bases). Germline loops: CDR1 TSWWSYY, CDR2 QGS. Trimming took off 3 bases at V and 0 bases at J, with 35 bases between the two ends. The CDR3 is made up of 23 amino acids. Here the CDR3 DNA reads TGTGCTCTTGGGGAGGGCGATTTCCTGCGAGGCGGGTCCGGGAAAACGGACACCGATAAACTCATCTTT. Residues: CALGEGDFLRGGSGKTDTDKLIF.

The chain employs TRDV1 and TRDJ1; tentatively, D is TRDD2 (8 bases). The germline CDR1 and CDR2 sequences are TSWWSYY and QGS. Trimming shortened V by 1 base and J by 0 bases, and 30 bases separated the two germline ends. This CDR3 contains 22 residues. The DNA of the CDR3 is TGTGCTCTTGGGGAACCCGGCCTTCCTAGCCTCTTTACTGGGGCGTACACCGATAAACTCATCTTT. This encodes CALGEPGLPSLFTGAYTDKLIF.

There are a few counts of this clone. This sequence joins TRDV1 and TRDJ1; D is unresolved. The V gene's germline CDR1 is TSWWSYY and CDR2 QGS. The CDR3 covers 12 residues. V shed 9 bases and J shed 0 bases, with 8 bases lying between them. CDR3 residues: CALSSDTDKLIF. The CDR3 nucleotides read TGTGCTCTGTCGAGCGACACCGATAAACTCATCTTT.

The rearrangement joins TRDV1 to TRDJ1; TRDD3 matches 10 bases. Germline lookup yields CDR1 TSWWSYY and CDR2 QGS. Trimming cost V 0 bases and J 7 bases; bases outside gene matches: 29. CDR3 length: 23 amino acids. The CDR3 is CALGELENTVGDTRPGISTKLIF. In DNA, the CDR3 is TGTGCTCTTGGGGAACTAGAAAATACCGTGGGGGATACCCGGCCCGGTATCTCAACTAAACTCATCTTT.

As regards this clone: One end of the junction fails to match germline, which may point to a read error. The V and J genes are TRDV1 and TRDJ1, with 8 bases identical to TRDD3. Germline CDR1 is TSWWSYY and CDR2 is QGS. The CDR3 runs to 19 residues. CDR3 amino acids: CALGELPPNVWGNTDKLIF. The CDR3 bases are TGTGCTCTTGGTGAACTCCCCCCCAACGTCTGGGGGAACACCGATAAACTCATCTTT.

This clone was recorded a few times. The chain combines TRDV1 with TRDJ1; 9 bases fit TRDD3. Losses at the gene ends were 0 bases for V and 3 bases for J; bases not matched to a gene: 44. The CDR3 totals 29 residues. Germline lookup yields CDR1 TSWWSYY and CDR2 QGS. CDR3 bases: TGTGCTCTTGGGGAACTAATCCCACCCCGGGGATACGGGGGGCATGCAGGGACCCGGGGACTCCGAGGTCCCGATAAACTCATCTTT. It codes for CALGELIPPRGYGGHAGTRGLRGPDKLIF.

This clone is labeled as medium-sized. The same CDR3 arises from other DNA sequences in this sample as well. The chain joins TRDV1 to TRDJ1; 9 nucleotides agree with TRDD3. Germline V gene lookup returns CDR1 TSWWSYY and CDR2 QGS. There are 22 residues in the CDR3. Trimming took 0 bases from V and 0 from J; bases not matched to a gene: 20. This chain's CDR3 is CALGELLGTLSTGGLYTDKLIF. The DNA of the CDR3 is TGTGCTCTTGGGGAACTTTTAGGGACCCTCTCTACTGGGGGACTGTACACCGATAAACTCATCTTT.

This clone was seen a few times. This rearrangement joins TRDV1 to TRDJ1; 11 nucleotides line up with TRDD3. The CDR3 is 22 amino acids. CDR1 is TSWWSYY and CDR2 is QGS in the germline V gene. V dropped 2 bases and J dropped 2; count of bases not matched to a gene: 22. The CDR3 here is CALGEFGLPTDLGDTLTDKLIF. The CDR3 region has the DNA TGTGCTCTTGGGGAATTCGGCCTTCCTACAGATCTGGGGGATACTCTTACCGATAAACTCATCTTT.

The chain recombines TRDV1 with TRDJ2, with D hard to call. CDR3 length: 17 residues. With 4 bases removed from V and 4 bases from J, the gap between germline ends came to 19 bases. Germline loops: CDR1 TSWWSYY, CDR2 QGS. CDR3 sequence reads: CALGVFSRQSKTAQLFF. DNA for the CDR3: TGTGCTCTTGGGGTGTTCTCACGCCAGTCCAAGACAGCACAACTCTTCTTT.

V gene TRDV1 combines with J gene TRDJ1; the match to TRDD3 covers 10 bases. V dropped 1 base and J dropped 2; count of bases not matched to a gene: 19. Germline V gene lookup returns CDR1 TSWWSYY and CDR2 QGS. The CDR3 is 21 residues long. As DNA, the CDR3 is TGTGCTCTTGGGGAACCGGCCTTCCCAGTACTGGGGGATGTCCTAACCGATAAACTCATCTTT. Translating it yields CALGEPAFPVLGDVLTDKLIF.

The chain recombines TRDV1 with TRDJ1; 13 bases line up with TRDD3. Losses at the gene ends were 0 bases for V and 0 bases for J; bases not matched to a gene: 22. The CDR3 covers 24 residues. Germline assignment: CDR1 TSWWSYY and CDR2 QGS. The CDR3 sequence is CALGELVRSGSTGGYVSYTDKLIF. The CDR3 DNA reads TGTGCTCTTGGGGAACTAGTAAGGTCGGGGAGTACTGGGGGATACGTATCGTACACCGATAAACTCATCTTT.